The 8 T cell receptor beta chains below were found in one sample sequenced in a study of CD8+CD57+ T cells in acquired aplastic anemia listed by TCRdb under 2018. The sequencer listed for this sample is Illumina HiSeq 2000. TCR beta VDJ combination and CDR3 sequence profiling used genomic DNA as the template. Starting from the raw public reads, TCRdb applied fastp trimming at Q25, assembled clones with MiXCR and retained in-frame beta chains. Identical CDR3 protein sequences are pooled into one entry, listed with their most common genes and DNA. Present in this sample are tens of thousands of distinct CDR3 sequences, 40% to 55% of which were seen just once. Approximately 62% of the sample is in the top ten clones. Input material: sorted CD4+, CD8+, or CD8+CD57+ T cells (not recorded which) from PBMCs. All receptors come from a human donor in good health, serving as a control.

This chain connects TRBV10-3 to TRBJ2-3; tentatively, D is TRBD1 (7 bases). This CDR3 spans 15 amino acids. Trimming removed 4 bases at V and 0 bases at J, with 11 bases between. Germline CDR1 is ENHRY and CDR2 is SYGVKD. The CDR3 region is CAISGTGLSTDTQYF. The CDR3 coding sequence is TGTGCCATCAGTGGGACAGGACTAAGCACAGATACGCAGTATTTT.

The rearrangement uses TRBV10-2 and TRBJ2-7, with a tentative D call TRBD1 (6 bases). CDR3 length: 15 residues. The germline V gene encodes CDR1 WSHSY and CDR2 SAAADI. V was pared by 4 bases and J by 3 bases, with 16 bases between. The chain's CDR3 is CASSAEGQLDYEQYF. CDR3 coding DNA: TGCGCCAGCAGTGCTGAAGGACAGTTGGACTACGAGCAGTACTTC.

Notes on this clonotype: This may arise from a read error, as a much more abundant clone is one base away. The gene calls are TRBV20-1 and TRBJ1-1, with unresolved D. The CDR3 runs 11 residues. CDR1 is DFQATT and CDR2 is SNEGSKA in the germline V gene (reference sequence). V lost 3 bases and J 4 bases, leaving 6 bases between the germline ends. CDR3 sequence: CSASGGTEAFF. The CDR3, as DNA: TGCAGTGCTAGTGGCGGCACTGAAGCTTTCTTT.

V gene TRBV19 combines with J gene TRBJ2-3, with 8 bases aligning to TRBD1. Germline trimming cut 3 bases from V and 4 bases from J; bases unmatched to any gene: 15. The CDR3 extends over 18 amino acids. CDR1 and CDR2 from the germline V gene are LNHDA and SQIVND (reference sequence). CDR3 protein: CASSILSLGQVGPDTQYF. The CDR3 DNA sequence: TGTGCCAGTAGTATTCTTAGTTTGGGACAGGTCGGGCCAGATACGCAGTATTTT.

CDR3 region: CASSVGGNPGDQPQHF. Written as DNA, the CDR3 is TGTGCCAGCAGCGTAGGAGGAAACCCCGGCGATCAGCCCCAGCATTTT. V and J are TRBV9 and TRBJ1-5; no clear D. This CDR3 region has 16 residues. Trimming stripped 0 bases from V and 5 bases from J, with 15 bases between. Germline lookup yields CDR1 SGDLS and CDR2 YYNGEE.

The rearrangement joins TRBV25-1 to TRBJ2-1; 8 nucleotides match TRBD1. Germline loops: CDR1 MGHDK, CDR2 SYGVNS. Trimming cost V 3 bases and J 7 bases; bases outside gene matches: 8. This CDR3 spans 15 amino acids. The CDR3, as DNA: TGTGCCAGCAGTGATAGATGGACAGGGAAGAATGAGCAGTTCTTC. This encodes CASSDRWTGKNEQFF.

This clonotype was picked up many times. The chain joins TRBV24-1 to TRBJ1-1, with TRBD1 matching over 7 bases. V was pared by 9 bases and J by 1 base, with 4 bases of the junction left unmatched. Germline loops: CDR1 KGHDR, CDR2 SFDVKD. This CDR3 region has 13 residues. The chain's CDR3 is CATRDSKNTEAFF. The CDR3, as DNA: TGTGCCACCCGGGACAGCAAGAACACTGAAGCTTTCTTT.

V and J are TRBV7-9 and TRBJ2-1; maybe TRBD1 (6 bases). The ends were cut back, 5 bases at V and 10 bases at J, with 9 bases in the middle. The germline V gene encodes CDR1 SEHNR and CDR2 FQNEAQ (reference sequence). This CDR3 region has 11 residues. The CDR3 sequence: CASSPDREQFF. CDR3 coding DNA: TGTGCCAGCAGCCCGGACAGAGAGCAGTTCTTC.